This T cell receptor beta chain was retrieved from a study of glioma-infiltrating T cells. Study outcomes and limitations: Very few CDR3 sequences were shared between tissue and blood. Tissue-blood divergence was below expectation in non-neoplastic patients, above in gliomas.

The iRepertoire nested amplicon-rescue multiplex PCR amplified TCR alpha and beta CDR3s from RNA. For one-step reverse transcription and amplification, about 90-450 ng of tissue mRNA or PBMC total RNA was used. TCRdb redid the calling of the multiplex PCR reads with MiXCR, one entry per CDR3 protein. The table shows some 99,000 distinct CDR3 sequences, with 20% to 30% occurring only once. This CDR3 contains 13 residues. Trimming at V came to 5 bases and at J to 11 bases, leaving 9 bases not matched to a gene. Germline V gene lookup returns CDR1 SGHTA and CDR2 FQGNSA. This clonotype was observed at least ten times. Its antigen is not identified.

Specimen: glioma tissue, nonneoplastic brain tissue, or PBMCs (not recorded which). The receptor was isolated from a human donor with low-grade glioma or glioblastoma, undergoing nonglioma brain surgery, or in good health (not recorded which). The rearrangement uses TRBV7-2 and TRBJ2-1; 7 bases agree with TRBD2. Written as DNA, the CDR3 is TGTGCCAGCAGCCTTGGACTAGATGAACAGCAGTTCTTC. The encoded protein is CASSLGLDEQQFF. The full variable domain, rest sourced from reference TRBV7-2 and TRBJ2-1, is GAGVSQSPSNKVTEKGKDVELRCDPISGHTALYWYRQSLGQGLEFLIYFQGNSAPDKSGLPSDRFSAERTGGSVSTLTIQRTQQEDSAVYLCASSLGLDEQQFFGPGTRLTVL.